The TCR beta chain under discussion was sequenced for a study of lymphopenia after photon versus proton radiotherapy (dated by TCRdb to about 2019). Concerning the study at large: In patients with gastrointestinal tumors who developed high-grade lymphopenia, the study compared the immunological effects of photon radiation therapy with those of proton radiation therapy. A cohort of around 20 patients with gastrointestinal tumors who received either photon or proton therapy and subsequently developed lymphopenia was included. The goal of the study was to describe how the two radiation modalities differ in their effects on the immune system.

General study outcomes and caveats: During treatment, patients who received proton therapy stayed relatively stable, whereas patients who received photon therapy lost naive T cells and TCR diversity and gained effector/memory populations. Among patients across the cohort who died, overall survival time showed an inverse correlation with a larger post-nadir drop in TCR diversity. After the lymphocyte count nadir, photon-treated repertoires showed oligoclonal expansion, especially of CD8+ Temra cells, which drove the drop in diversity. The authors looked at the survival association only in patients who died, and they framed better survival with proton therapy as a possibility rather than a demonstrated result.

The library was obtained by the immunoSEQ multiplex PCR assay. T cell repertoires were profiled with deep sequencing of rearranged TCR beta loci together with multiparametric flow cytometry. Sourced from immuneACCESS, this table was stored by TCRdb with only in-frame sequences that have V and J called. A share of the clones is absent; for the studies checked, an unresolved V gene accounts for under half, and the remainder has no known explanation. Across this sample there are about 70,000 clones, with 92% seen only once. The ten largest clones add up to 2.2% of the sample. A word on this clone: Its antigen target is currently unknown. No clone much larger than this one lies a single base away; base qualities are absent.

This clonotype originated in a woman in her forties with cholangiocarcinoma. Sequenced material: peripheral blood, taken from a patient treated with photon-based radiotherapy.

The CDR3 region: CASSQSWTGANGELFF. Here is the DNA: TGTGCCAGCAGCCAATCGTGGACAGGGGCGAACGGGGAGCTGTTTTTT. The V and J genes are TRBV25-1 and TRBJ2-2, and TRBD1 aligns with 9 junction nucleotides. The CDR3 covers 16 residues, taking in both the cysteine and the phenylalanine. Only the CDR3 DNA is retained, 48 bases long and in frame from the first base. From the germline V gene, CDR1 is MGHDK and CDR2 is SYGVNS. Trimmed from V: 6 bases; trimmed from J: 7 bases; junction bases lacking a gene match: 12.